Shown below are 2 T cell receptor beta chains from a single sample sequenced in a study of blood T cell repertoires in COVID-19. Using immunoSEQ multiplex PCR, the repertoire was profiled, and TCRdb retains in-frame clones only, with some absent. The table has approximately 200,000 clones, roughly four fifths seen once; the top ten hold more than 5%. The sequenced material came from peripheral blood. These receptors originate from a woman aged 25-40 years with acute or convalescent COVID-19.

Of note for this clone: This CDR3 is also generated by other DNA sequences in the sample. The chain joins TRBV18 to TRBJ2-5; D gene unclear. The ends were cut back, 2 bases at V and 2 bases at J, with 6 bases in the middle. In germline, CDR1 is KGHSH, CDR2 LQKENI. The CDR3 extends over 13 amino acids. The CDR3 DNA follows: TGTGCCAGCTCACCAGGCCTTCAAGAGACCCAGTACTTC. Translated: CASSPGLQETQYF.

V gene TRBV9 combines with J gene TRBJ1-2, with a weak D call TRBD1 (5 bases). The CDR3 extends over 15 amino acids. Deletions cut 4 bases from V and 8 bases from J, with 21 bases between. Germline V lookup: CDR1 SGDLS, CDR2 YYNGEE. The CDR3 bases are TGTGCCAGCAGCCCCAACCCGATGGGGGGTGAAGGCTACACCTTC. It yields the protein CASSPNPMGGEGYTF. Drawing the rest from reference TRBV9 and TRBJ1-2, the complete variable domain is DSGVTQTPKHLITATGQRVTLRCSPRSGDLSVYWYQQSLDQGLQFLIQYYNGEERAKGNILERFSAQQFPDLHSELNLSSLELGDSALYFCASSPNPMGGEGYTFGSGTRLTVV.